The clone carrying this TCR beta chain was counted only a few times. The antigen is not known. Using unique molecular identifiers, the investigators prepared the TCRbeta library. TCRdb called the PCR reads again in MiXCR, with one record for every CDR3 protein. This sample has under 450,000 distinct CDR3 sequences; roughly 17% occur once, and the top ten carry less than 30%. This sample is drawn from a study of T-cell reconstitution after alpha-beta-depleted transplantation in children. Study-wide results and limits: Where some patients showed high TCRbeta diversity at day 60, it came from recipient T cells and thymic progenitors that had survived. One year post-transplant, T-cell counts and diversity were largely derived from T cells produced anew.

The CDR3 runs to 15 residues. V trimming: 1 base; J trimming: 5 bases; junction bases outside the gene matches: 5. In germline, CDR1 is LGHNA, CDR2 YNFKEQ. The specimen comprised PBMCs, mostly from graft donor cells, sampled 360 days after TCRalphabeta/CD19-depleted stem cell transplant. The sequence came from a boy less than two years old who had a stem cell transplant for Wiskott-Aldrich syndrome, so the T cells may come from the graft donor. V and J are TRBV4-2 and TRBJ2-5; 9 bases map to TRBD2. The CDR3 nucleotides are TGTGCCAGCAGCCAAGCGGGACTAGCCGAGGAGACCCAGTACTTC. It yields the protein CASSQAGLAEETQYF.